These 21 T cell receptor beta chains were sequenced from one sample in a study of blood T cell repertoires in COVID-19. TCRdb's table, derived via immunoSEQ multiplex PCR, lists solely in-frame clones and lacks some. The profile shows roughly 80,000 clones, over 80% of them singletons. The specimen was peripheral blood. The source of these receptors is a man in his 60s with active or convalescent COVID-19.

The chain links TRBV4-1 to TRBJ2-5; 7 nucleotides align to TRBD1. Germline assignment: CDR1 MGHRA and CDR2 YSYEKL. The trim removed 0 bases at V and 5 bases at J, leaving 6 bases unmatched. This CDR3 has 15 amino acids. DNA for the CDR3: TGCGCCAGCAGCCAAGACAGGACAGGTGGCGAGACCCAGTACTTC. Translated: CASSQDRTGGETQYF.

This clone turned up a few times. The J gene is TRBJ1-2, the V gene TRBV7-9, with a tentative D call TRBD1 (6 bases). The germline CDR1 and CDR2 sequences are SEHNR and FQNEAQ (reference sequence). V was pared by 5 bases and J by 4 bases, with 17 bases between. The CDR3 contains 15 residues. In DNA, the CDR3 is TGTGCCAGCAGCCCCAAGACAGGTGACGGCTATGGCTACACCTTC. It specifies CASSPKTGDGYGYTF.

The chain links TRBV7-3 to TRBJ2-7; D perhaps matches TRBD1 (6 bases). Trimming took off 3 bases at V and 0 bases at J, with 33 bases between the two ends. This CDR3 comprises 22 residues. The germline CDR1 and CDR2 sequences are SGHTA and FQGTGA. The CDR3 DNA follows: TGTGCCAGCAGCTTCTCCCCCCCCGCGCCGGGGACAACGGGACAAGACTCCTACGAGCAGTACTTC. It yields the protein CASSFSPPAPGTTGQDSYEQYF.

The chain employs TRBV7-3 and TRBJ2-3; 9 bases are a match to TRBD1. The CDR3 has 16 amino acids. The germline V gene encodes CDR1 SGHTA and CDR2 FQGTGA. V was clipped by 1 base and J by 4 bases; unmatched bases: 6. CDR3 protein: CASSLKGTGFADTQYF. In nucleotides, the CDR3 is TGTGCCAGCAGCTTAAAAGGGACAGGGTTTGCAGATACGCAGTATTTT.

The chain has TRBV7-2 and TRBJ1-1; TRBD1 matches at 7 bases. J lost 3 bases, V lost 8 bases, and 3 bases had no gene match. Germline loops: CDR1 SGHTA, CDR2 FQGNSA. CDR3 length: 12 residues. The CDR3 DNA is TGTGCCAGCGGACAGGTTGACACTGAAGCTTTCTTT. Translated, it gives CASGQVDTEAFF.

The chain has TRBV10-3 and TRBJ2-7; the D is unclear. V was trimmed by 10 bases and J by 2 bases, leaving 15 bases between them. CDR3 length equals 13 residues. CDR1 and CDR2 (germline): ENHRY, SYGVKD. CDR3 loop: CATTPQQAYEQYF. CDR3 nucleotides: TGTGCCACTACTCCACAGCAAGCCTACGAGCAGTACTTC.

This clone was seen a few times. The CDR3 region is CASSLVAFRDTETQYF. The CDR3 coding sequence is TGTGCCAGCAGCTTAGTTGCATTCCGGGACACAGAGACCCAGTACTTC. J is TRBJ2-5 and V is TRBV7-2; tentative D call: TRBD1 (6 bases). CDR1 is SGHTA, CDR2 FQGNSA, per germline. The CDR3 consists of 16 residues. V was cut by 1 base and J by 4 bases, with 16 bases left in between.

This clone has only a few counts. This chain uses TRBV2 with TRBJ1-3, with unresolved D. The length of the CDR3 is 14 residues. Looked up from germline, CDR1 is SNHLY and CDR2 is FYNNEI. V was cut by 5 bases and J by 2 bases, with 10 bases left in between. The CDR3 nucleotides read TGTGCCAGCAGTCTTGAGACTACTGGAAACACCATATATTTT. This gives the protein CASSLETTGNTIYF.

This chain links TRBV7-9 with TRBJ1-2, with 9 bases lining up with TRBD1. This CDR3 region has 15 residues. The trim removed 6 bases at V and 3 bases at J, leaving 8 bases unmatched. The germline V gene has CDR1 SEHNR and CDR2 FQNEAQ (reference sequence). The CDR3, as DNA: TGTGCCAGCAGTTTATCGGACAGGGGTTACTATGGCTACACCTTC. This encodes CASSLSDRGYYGYTF.

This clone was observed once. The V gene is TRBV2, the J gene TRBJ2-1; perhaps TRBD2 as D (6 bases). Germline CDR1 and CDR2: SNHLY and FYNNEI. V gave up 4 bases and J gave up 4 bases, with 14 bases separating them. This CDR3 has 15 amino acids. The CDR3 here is CASSAAEGPYNEQFF. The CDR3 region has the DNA TGTGCCAGCAGTGCGGCGGAGGGCCCTTACAATGAGCAGTTCTTC. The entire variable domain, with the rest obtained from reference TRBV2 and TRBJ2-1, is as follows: EPEVTQTPSHQVTQMGQEVILRCVPISNHLYFYWYRQILGQKVEFLVSFYNNEISEKSEIFDDQFSVERPDGSNFTLKIRSTKLEDSAMYFCASSAAEGPYNEQFFGPGTRLTVL.

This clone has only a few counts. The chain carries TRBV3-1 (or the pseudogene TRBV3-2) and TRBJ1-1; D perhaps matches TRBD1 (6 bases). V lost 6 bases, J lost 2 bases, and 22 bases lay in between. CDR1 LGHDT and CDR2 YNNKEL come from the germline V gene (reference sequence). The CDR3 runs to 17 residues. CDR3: CASRPRGWATDNTEAFF. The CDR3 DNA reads TGTGCCAGCAGACCAAGGGGGTGGGCGACCGACAACACTGAAGCTTTCTTT.

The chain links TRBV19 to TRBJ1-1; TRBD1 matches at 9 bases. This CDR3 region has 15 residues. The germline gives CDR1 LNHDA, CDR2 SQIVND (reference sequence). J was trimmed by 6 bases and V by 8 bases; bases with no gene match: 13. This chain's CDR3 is CASRRSGTGLAEAFF. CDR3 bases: TGTGCCAGTCGACGTTCCGGGACAGGGTTAGCTGAAGCTTTCTTT.

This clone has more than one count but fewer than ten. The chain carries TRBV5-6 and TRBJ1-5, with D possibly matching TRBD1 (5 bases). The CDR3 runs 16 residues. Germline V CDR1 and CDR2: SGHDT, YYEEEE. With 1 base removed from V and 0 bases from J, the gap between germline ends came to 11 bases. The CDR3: CASSLTPGNSNQPQHF. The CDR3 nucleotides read TGTGCCAGCAGCTTGACCCCAGGGAATAGCAATCAGCCCCAGCATTTT. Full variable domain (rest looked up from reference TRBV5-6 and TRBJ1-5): DAGVTQSPTHLIKTRGQQVTLRCSPKSGHDTVSWYQQALGQGPQFIFQYYEEEERQRGNFPDRFSGHQFPNYSSELNVNALLLGDSALYLCASSLTPGNSNQPQHFGDGTRLSIL.

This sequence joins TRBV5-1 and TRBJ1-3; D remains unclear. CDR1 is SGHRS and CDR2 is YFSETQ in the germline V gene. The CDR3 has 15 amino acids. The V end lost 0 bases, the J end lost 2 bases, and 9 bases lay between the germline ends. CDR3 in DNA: TGCGCCAGCAGCTTGGAAACCGGGGCTGGAAACACCATATATTTT. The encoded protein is CASSLETGAGNTIYF.

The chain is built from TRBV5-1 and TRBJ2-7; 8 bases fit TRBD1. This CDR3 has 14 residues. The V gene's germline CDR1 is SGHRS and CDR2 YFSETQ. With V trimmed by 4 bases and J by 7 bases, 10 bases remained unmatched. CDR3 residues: CASSGNRGSGEQYF. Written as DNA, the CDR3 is TGCGCCAGCAGCGGAAACAGGGGGAGTGGGGAGCAGTACTTC.

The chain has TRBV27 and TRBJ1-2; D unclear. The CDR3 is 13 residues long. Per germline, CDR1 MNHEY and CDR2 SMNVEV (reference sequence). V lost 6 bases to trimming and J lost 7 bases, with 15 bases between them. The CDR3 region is CASSDLVWSGYTF. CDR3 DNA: TGTGCCAGCAGCGACCTTGTCTGGAGTGGCTACACCTTC.

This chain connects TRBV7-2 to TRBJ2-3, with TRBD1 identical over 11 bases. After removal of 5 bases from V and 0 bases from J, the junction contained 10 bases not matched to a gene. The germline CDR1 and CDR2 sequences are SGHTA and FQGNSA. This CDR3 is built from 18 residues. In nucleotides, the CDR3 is TGTGCCAGCAGCGCCAAGAAGGACAGGGGGCTCAGCACAGATACGCAGTATTTT. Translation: CASSAKKDRGLSTDTQYF. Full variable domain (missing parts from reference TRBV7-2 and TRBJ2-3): GAGVSQSPSNKVTEKGKDVELRCDPISGHTALYWYRQSLGQGLEFLIYFQGNSAPDKSGLPSDRFSAERTGGSVSTLTIQRTQQEDSAVYLCASSAKKDRGLSTDTQYFGPGTRLTVL.

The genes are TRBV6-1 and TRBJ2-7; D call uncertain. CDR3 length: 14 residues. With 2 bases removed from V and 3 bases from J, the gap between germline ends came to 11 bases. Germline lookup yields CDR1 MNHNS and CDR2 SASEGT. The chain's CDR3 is CASSEQAIIYEQYF. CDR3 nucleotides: TGTGCCAGCAGTGAACAGGCTATAATCTACGAGCAGTACTTC.

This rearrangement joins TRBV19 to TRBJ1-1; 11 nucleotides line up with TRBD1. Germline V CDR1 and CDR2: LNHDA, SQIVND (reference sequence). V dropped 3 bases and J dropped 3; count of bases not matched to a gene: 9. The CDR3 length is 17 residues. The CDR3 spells CASSIGQGAPAYTEAFF. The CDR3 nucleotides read TGTGCCAGTAGTATCGGACAGGGGGCGCCGGCCTACACTGAAGCTTTCTTT.

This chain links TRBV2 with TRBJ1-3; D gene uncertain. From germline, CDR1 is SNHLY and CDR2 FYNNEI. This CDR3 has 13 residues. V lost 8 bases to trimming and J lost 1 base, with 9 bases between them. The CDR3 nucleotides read TGTGCCAGCCGACCCGGGTCTGGAAACACCATATATTTT. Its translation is CASRPGSGNTIYF.

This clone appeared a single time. Here the CDR3 DNA reads TGCAGCGTTGGTTCTCCGGGACAGAATATGAATTCACCCCTCCACTTT. It codes for CSVGSPGQNMNSPLHF. The chain employs TRBV29-1 and TRBJ1-6; 7 bases fit TRBD1. This CDR3 has 16 residues. Looked up from germline, CDR1 is SQVTM and CDR2 is ANQGSEA. V lost 4 bases, J lost 7 bases, and 13 bases stayed unmatched.